The clone carrying this T cell receptor beta chain was seen more than once but under ten times. Its antigen remains unidentified. This specimen belongs to a study of CD8+ T cells in alopecia areata. About the research overall: Tofacitinib was taken orally by treated patients, and the dose was 5 to 10 mg twice daily.

Treatment: oral pan-JAK inhibitor, 5-10 mg twice daily. cDNA serving as the sequencing template came from extracted, reverse transcribed RNA. The assay was immunoSEQ multiplex PCR, and TCRdb's table has in-frame clones only and misses some. The repertoire holds 90,000 to 120,000 clones, with roughly 89% as singletons. Study-wide results and limits: For lesional scalp, especially alopecia totalis/universalis, clonality was higher than in normal scalp.

The CDR3 runs to 13 residues. CDR1 SQVTM and CDR2 ANQGSEA come from the germline V gene. Trimming left V 3 bases short and J 16 bases short, with 22 bases between. Material: CD8+ T cells sorted from blood, obtained at week 24, from a patient treated with tofacitinib. This TCR was recovered from a human donor with alopecia areata. The V call is TRBV29-1, the J call TRBJ2-1; either TRBD1 or TRBD2 may fit D (7 bases each). CDR3 nucleotides: TGCAGCGTTGATATGACAGGGAGGGGGCCTCGATTCTTC. It yields the protein CSVDMTGRGPRFF.